One sample yielded the 32 T cell receptor beta chains listed below, sequenced in a study of T cell responses to AZD1222 COVID-19 vaccine. Clones were sequenced by immunoSEQ multiplex PCR, and TCRdb holds only the in-frame ones, with some missing. The top ten clones hold 35% to 50% of a sample with around 31,000 clones, roughly 90% of them seen once. The sample in question was peripheral blood, obtained on day 0 of AZD1222 vaccination. These receptors were taken from an adult in good health.

This clone was picked up one time. This chain links TRBV19 with TRBJ1-1; TRBD1 matches at 9 bases. The CDR3 runs 17 residues. Per germline, CDR1 LNHDA and CDR2 SQIVND (reference sequence). The J segment lost 0 bases and the V segment lost 4 bases, leaving 9 bases of the junction unmatched. CDR3 region: CASSTTGTGRLNTEAFF. In DNA form, the CDR3 reads TGTGCCAGTAGTACGACCGGGACAGGGCGATTGAACACTGAAGCTTTCTTT. Using reference TRBV19 and TRBJ1-1 for the parts outside the CDR3, the full variable domain is DGGITQSPKYLFRKEGQNVTLSCEQNLNHDAMYWYRQDPGQGLRLIYYSQIVNDFQKGDIAEGYSVSREKKESFPLTVTSAQKNPTAFYLCASSTTGTGRLNTEAFFGQGTRLTVV.

The rearrangement joins TRBV6-2 or TRBV6-3 to TRBJ2-7; 11 bases line up with TRBD1. Germline CDR1 and CDR2: MNHEY and SVGEGT. V shed 6 bases, J shed 3 bases, and the junction held 7 bases outside the gene matches. CDR3 length: 15 residues. In nucleotides, the CDR3 is TGTGCCAGCAGCCCACCGGGACAGGGGGGCTACGAGCAGTACTTC. Translating it yields CASSPPGQGGYEQYF.

J is TRBJ1-5 and V is TRBV12-5; 9 bases are a match to TRBD1. V shed 1 base and J 2 bases; nucleotides not matched to a gene: 6. This CDR3 region has 17 residues. Germline-derived CDR1 and CDR2 are LGHNT and FRNRAP. In nucleotides, the CDR3 is TGTGCTAGTGGTTTGGACGGGACAGGGCAAGGCAATCAGCCCCAGCATTTT. Translating it yields CASGLDGTGQGNQPQHF.

The chain combines TRBV7-9 with TRBJ1-5; no clear D gene. Germline loops: CDR1 SEHNR, CDR2 FQNEAQ (reference sequence). V shed 5 bases and J shed 5 bases, with 16 bases lying between them. The CDR3 consists of 15 residues. The CDR3 region is CASSAGGRRYQPQHF. DNA of the CDR3: TGTGCCAGCAGCGCAGGTGGTAGGCGCTATCAGCCCCAGCATTTT.

The CDR3 loop reads CASSGQGDSPLHF. CDR3 DNA sequence: TGCGCCAGCAGTGGACAGGGCGATTCACCCCTCCACTTT. This chain connects TRBV10-2 to TRBJ1-6; 7 positions agree with TRBD1. V gave up 4 bases and J gave up 8 bases; unmatched junction bases: 2. The CDR3 runs to 13 residues. CDR1 is WSHSY and CDR2 is SAAADI in the germline V gene.

The chain links TRBV5-5 to TRBJ1-1, with D perhaps TRBD1 (6 bases). CDR3 size: 16 residues. Germline-derived CDR1 and CDR2 are SGHKS and YYEKEE (reference sequence). V gave up 3 bases and J gave up 2 bases, with 17 bases separating them. CDR3 amino acids: CASSSMTGQGNTEAFF. The CDR3 DNA sequence: TGTGCCAGCAGCTCCATGACGGGACAAGGAAACACTGAAGCTTTCTTT.

The chain combines TRBV7-9 with TRBJ2-2, with D perhaps TRBD2 (6 bases). V shed 3 bases and J shed 2 bases, with 13 bases lying between them. There are 16 residues in the CDR3. Per germline, CDR1 SEHNR and CDR2 FQNEAQ (reference sequence). CDR3 residues: CASSLRRGENTGELFF. CDR3 DNA: TGTGCCAGCAGCTTGCGGAGGGGCGAAAACACCGGGGAGCTGTTTTTT.

A single count supports this clone. The V call is TRBV18, the J call TRBJ1-1; D not resolved. CDR3 length equals 15 residues. CDR1 and CDR2 from the germline V gene are KGHSH and LQKENI. V was clipped by 6 bases and J by 1 base, with 15 bases between them. In DNA form, the CDR3 reads TGTGCCAGCTCCGTTGCGGGGAGGGAGAACACTGAAGCTTTCTTT. This sequence encodes CASSVAGRENTEAFF.

This sequence joins TRBV7-2 and TRBJ1-6; D is perhaps TRBD1 (5 bases). The ends were cut back, 4 bases at V and 7 bases at J, with 8 bases in the middle. Germline V gene sequence: CDR1 SGHTA, CDR2 FQGNSA. CDR3 length: 13 amino acids. CDR3 DNA sequence: TGTGCCAGCAGCTCTCAGGGAAATTCACCCCTCCACTTT. Its protein is CASSSQGNSPLHF.

Concerning this clone: The same CDR3 also results from other DNA sequences found in this sample. The V and J genes are TRBV4-3 and TRBJ1-2; D possibly corresponds to TRBD1 (6 bases). Trimming stripped 0 bases from V and 7 bases from J, with 15 bases between. CDR3 size: 15 residues. CDR1 LGHNA and CDR2 YSLEER come from the germline V gene. CDR3 loop: CASSQDARGLFGYTF. The CDR3 nucleotides read TGCGCCAGCAGCCAAGATGCCAGGGGTCTATTTGGCTACACCTTC.

J is TRBJ2-3 and V is TRBV5-1, with D perhaps TRBD2 (5 bases). Deletions cut 0 bases from V and 5 bases from J, with 19 bases between. Germline V gene lookup returns CDR1 SGHRS and CDR2 YFSETQ. There are 17 residues in the CDR3. The CDR3 DNA reads TGCGCCAGCAGCTTGGGCAGGTGGGGTACCGCGGGAGATACGCAGTATTTT. Translation: CASSLGRWGTAGDTQYF.

This sequence joins TRBV2 and TRBJ2-7, with TRBD1 identical over 7 bases. Per the germline V gene, CDR1 is SNHLY and CDR2 is FYNNEI. The CDR3 has 15 residues. Trimming took 4 bases from V and 7 from J; bases not matched to a gene: 13. The CDR3 DNA reads as TGTGCCAGCAGTGGACAGGGTACTTTTTCTTTTGAGCAGTACTTC. Translated: CASSGQGTFSFEQYF.

The chain uses TRBV29-1 and TRBJ1-5, with TRBD1 matching over 7 bases. The CDR3 sequence is 13 residues long. V gave up 4 bases and J gave up 5 bases; unmatched junction bases: 5. Germline CDR1 and CDR2: SQVTM and ANQGSEA. The CDR3 is CSVGGQYDQPQHF. CDR3 in DNA: TGCAGCGTTGGGGGACAGTACGATCAGCCCCAGCATTTT. Full variable domain (remainder filled in from reference TRBV29-1 and TRBJ1-5): SAVISQKPSRDICQRGTSLTIQCQVDSQVTMMFWYRQQPGQSLTLIATANQGSEATYESGFVIDKFPISRPNLTFSTLTVSNMSPEDSSIYLCSVGGQYDQPQHFGDGTRLSIL.

This chain connects TRBV7-8 to TRBJ2-5; TRBD2 aligns across 7 bases. Germline V CDR1 and CDR2: SGHVS, FQNEAQ. This CDR3 region has 15 residues. Losses at the gene ends were 5 bases for V and 0 bases for J; bases not matched to a gene: 6. The CDR3, as DNA: TGTGCCAGCAGCGTCCCGGGACTATACCAAGAGACCCAGTACTTC. It yields the protein CASSVPGLYQETQYF.

The chain joins TRBV13 to TRBJ1-2; D is unresolved. The CDR3 loop spans 13 amino acids. Germline values: CDR1 PRHDT, CDR2 FYEKMQ (reference sequence). V was cut by 3 bases and J by 4 bases, with 9 bases left in between. The CDR3 sequence: CASSLTLGYGYTF. For the CDR3, the DNA is TGTGCCAGCAGCTTGACCCTGGGCTATGGCTACACCTTC.

The gene calls are TRBV18 and TRBJ1-6; 7 nucleotides align to TRBD1. Germline V CDR1 and CDR2: KGHSH, LQKENI. Trimming at V came to 2 bases and at J to 6 bases, leaving 1 base not matched to a gene. The CDR3 loop spans 14 amino acids. CDR3 nucleotides: TGTGCCAGCTCACCAGACAGGGTTAATTCACCCCTCCACTTT. This gives the protein CASSPDRVNSPLHF.

This rearrangement joins TRBV3-1 (or the pseudogene TRBV3-2) to TRBJ1-2, with no clear D. Germline V CDR1 and CDR2: LGHDT, YNNKEL (reference sequence). The ends were cut back, 1 base at V and 7 bases at J, with 4 bases in the middle. The CDR3 consists of 11 residues. The CDR3 region has the DNA TGTGCCAGCAGCCAAGCGCTTGGCTACACCTTC. It is translated as CASSQALGYTF.

The chain links TRBV19 to TRBJ2-2; 10 bases agree with TRBD1. The CDR3 runs 15 residues. Germline assignment: CDR1 LNHDA and CDR2 SQIVND (reference sequence). Trimming cost V 7 bases and J 3 bases; bases outside gene matches: 5. This CDR3 is CASTPTGGHTGELFF. CDR3 in DNA: TGTGCCAGTACCCCGACAGGGGGCCACACCGGGGAGCTGTTTTTT.

The V gene is TRBV4-3, the J gene TRBJ1-6; tentative D call: TRBD1 (6 bases). Per germline, CDR1 LGHNA and CDR2 YSLEER. V gave up 5 bases and J gave up 7 bases, with 15 bases separating them. The CDR3 runs to 15 residues. CDR3 sequence reads: CASSVVQGANSPLHF. Here the CDR3 DNA reads TGCGCCAGCAGCGTAGTACAGGGAGCGAATTCACCCCTCCACTTT.

CDR3 sequence: CASSSEWMNTEAFF. In DNA, the CDR3 is TGTGCCAGCAGTTCAGAGTGGATGAACACTGAAGCTTTCTTT. The chain recombines TRBV6-5 with TRBJ1-1; D not certain. V lost 4 bases and J 0 bases, leaving 9 bases between the germline ends. The germline CDR1 and CDR2 sequences are MNHEY and SVGAGI. CDR3 length: 14 amino acids.

This chain uses TRBV2 with TRBJ2-2; TRBD2 might be the D (6 bases). The CDR3 consists of 15 residues. The V end lost 0 bases, the J end lost 4 bases, and 9 bases lay between the germline ends. CDR1 and CDR2 from the germline V gene are SNHLY and FYNNEI. In DNA, the CDR3 is TGTGCCAGCAGTGAAGCGGGGGGTACCACCGGGGAGCTGTTTTTT. Translating it yields CASSEAGGTTGELFF.

This clone appeared a few times. Other DNA sequences of this sample code for an identical CDR3. The genes are TRBV7-9 and TRBJ2-7; perhaps D is TRBD1 or TRBD2 (5 bases each). CDR3 length: 12 amino acids. CDR1 is SEHNR, CDR2 FQNEAQ, per germline (reference sequence). Trimming pared 8 bases from V and 1 base from J, leaving 9 bases between. CDR3 protein: CASGDGSYEQYF. The CDR3 nucleotides are TGTGCCAGCGGGGACGGTTCCTACGAGCAGTACTTC.

This clone was recorded a few times. The chain links TRBV30 to TRBJ1-2; perhaps TRBD1 as D (6 bases). V gave up 4 bases and J gave up 2 bases, with 14 bases separating them. The CDR3 length is 14 residues. The germline V gene has CDR1 GTSNPN and CDR2 SVGIG (reference sequence). This chain's CDR3 is CAWKMGGPNYGYTF. The CDR3 nucleotides read TGTGCCTGGAAAATGGGGGGCCCCAACTATGGCTACACCTTC.

This chain joins TRBV12-3 or TRBV12-4 and TRBJ1-1, with D possibly matching TRBD1 (5 bases). The CDR3 runs 12 residues. V lost 2 bases, J lost 5 bases, and 6 bases lay in between. CDR3 DNA sequence: TGTGCCAGCAGTTTACGGGGGACTGAAGCTTTCTTT. This gives the protein CASSLRGTEAFF.

The chain couples TRBV19 to TRBJ2-2; D is unresolved. Trimming took 7 bases from V and 4 from J, leaving 22 bases between them. Germline loops: CDR1 LNHDA, CDR2 SQIVND (reference sequence). The CDR3 has 17 amino acids. This CDR3 is CASTLLPGLDPTGELFF. DNA of the CDR3: TGTGCCAGTACCCTCCTCCCAGGCCTGGACCCCACCGGGGAGCTGTTTTTT.

This clone came up once. V usage is TRBV6-2 or TRBV6-3 and J usage is TRBJ1-2, with D perhaps matching TRBD1 (6 bases). This CDR3 region has 15 residues. The germline V gene encodes CDR1 MNHEY and CDR2 SVGEGT. V shed 5 bases and J shed 4 bases, with 17 bases lying between them. CDR3 protein: CASSTPGRGVYGYTF. The CDR3 DNA follows: TGTGCCAGCAGTACACCAGGCAGGGGCGTCTATGGCTACACCTTC.

V gene TRBV4-3 combines with J gene TRBJ2-2, with a tentative D call TRBD1 (6 bases). The CDR3 runs to 14 residues. V lost 4 bases, J lost 8 bases, and 14 bases lay in between. Germline values: CDR1 LGHNA, CDR2 YSLEER. The CDR3 region has the DNA TGCGCCAGCAGCCGAGAGACAGGACCGGGGGAGCTGTTTTTT. Residues: CASSRETGPGELFF.

V gene TRBV6-2 or TRBV6-3 combines with J gene TRBJ1-2, with 8 positions matching TRBD1. The germline CDR1 and CDR2 sequences are MNHEY and SVGEGT. V shed 4 bases, J shed 3 bases, and the junction held 4 bases outside the gene matches. The CDR3 is 14 amino acids. CDR3: CASSLTTGDYGYTF. The CDR3 bases are TGTGCCAGCAGTTTGACGACAGGGGACTATGGCTACACCTTC.

V is TRBV11-3 and J is TRBJ2-6, with D possibly being TRBD2 (6 bases). CDR1 is SGHNT, CDR2 YENEEA, per germline. The CDR3 sequence is 17 residues long. The V end was cut by 5 bases, the J end by 4 bases, with 18 bases between. The CDR3 region has the DNA TGTGCCAGCAGCCTCGGCCCCGGAGGGTCCGGGGCCAACGTCCTGACTTTC. Residues: CASSLGPGGSGANVLTF.

The chain carries TRBV24-1 and TRBJ2-3; 7 bases match TRBD1. Trimming cost V 3 bases and J 11 bases; bases outside gene matches: 7. The germline V gene has CDR1 KGHDR and CDR2 SFDVKD. The CDR3 has 13 residues. The CDR3 protein is CATSDPLTGRQYF. Here the CDR3 DNA reads TGTGCCACCAGTGATCCATTGACAGGGAGGCAGTATTTT.

This clone showed up just once. The chain employs TRBV10-1 and TRBJ2-3, with a tentative D call TRBD1 (6 bases). Between the trimmed V and J ends, which lost 3 bases and 0 bases, there was a span of 13 bases. The CDR3 has 16 residues. Germline assignment: CDR1 WNHNN and CDR2 SYGVQD (reference sequence). As DNA, the CDR3 is TGCGCCAGCAGTGAAACCCCTGGACAGAGCACAGATACGCAGTATTTT. It is translated as CASSETPGQSTDTQYF.

The chain joins TRBV7-8 to TRBJ1-2; tentatively, D is TRBD1 (5 bases). This CDR3 is 15 amino acids long. The germline gives CDR1 SGHVS, CDR2 FQNEAQ. V was cut by 0 bases and J by 1 base, with 9 bases left in between. The CDR3 nucleotides are TGTGCCAGCAGCTTAGCTGGGGCTGATAACTATGGCTACACCTTC. This codes for CASSLAGADNYGYTF.